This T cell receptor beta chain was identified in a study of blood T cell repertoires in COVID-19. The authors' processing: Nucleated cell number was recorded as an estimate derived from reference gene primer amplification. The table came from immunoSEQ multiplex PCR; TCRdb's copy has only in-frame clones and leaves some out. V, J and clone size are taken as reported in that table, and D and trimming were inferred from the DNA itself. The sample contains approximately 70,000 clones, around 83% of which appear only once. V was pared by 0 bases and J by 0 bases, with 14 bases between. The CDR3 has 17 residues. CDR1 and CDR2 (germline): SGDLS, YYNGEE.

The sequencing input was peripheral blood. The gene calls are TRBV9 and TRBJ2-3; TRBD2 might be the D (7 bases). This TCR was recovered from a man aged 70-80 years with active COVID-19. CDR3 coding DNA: TGTGCCAGCAGCGTAGATGGGGGGGCACCTAGCACAGATACGCAGTATTTT. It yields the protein CASSVDGGAPSTDTQYF.